This entry features one T cell receptor (beta chain) sequence. The data derive from a study of blood T cell repertoires in COVID-19. Study-level information: Material from acute and convalescent COVID-19 was sourced from the United States, Italy and Spain. Nucleic acid was either cDNA or gDNA, and it came from T cells, B-cell-depleted T cells, or PBMCs.

Authors' processing steps: For nucleated cells, counts were estimated from reference gene primer amplification. Assay: immunoSEQ multiplex PCR; the TCRdb copy retains only in-frame clones and omits some. Clone size and the V and J calls come from that table; the DNA yielded D and trimming. The sample contains about 90,000 clones, over 75% of which appear only once. J lost 3 bases, V lost 7 bases, and 9 bases had no gene match. Germline V lookup: CDR1 LNHDA, CDR2 SQIVND (reference sequence). There are 14 residues in the CDR3. Sequences were obtained from peripheral blood. This TCR came from a man older than 75 with active or convalescent COVID-19. The V gene is TRBV19, the J gene TRBJ2-7; TRBD1 aligns across 7 bases. CDR3 nucleotide sequence: TGTGCCAGTAAGAAAAGAGACAGGGACTACGAGCAGTACTTC. Its translation: CASKKRDRDYEQYF.